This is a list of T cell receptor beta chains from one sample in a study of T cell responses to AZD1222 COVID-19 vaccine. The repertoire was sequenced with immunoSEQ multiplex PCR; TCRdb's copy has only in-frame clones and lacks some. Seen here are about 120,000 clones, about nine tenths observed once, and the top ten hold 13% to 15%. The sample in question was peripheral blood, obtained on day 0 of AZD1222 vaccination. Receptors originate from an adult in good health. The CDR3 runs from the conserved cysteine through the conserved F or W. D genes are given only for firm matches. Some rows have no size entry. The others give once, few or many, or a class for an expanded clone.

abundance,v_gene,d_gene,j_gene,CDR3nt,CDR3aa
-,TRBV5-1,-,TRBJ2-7,TGCGCCAGCAGCTCGACGGGCTCCTACGAGCAGTACTTC,CASSSTGSYEQYF
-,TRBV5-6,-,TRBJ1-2,TGTGCCAGCAGGTATGGACAGATCTATGGCTACACCTTC,CASRYGQIYGYTF
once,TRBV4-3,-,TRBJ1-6,TGCGCCAGCAGCCAAGAGAGTTTTAGGACGGGGAATTCACCCCTCCACTTT,CASSQESFRTGNSPLHF
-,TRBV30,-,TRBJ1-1,TGTGCCTGGAGTGTACTGACGAACACTGAAGCTTTCTTT,CAWSVLTNTEAFF
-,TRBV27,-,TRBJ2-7,TGTGCCAGCAGTTTGATAGCTACACTCTCCTACGAGCAGTACTTC,CASSLIATLSYEQYF
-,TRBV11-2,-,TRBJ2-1,TGTGCCAGCAGCCAGATAAGATGGGTTGAGCAGTTCTTC,CASSQIRWVEQFF
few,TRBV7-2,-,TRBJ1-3,TGTGCCAGCAGCTCTTATGACAGAACTGGAAACACCATATATTTT,CASSSYDRTGNTIYF
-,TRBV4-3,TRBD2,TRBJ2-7,TGCGCCAGCAGCCAAGGGGCGGGACTAGCGTTCTACGAGCAGTACTTC,CASSQGAGLAFYEQYF
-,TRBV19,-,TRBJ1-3,TGTGCCAGTAGTACCACGCCGGCGGCTGGAAACACCATATATTTT,CASSTTPAAGNTIYF
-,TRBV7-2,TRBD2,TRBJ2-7,TGTGCCAGCAGCAATAGCGGGGGGTATTACGAGCAGTACTTC,CASSNSGGYYEQYF
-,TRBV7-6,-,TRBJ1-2,TGTGCCAGCAGCTTGGTAACAGCTACGTCCTATGGCTACACCTTC,CASSLVTATSYGYTF
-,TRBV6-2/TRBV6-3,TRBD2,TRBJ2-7,TGTGCCAGCAGTTACAACTACGACCGCGGGGGGAGCTCCTACGAGCAGTACTTC,CASSYNYDRGGSSYEQYF
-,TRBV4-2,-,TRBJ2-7,TGTGCCAGCAGCCAAGAGCTTGGTAGGGCGAAGCAGTACTTC,CASSQELGRAKQYF
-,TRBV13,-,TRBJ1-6,TGTGCCAGCAGCTTAACGGGCACAGATTCACCCCTCCACTTT,CASSLTGTDSPLHF
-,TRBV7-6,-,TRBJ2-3,TGTGCCAGCAGCTTAGCGTCGACCACAGATACGCAGTATTTT,CASSLASTTDTQYF
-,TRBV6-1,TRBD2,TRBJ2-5,TGTGCCAGCAGTGAAGCAGCGGGAGGTCCAGAGACCCAGTACTTC,CASSEAAGGPETQYF
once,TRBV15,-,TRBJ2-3,TGTGCCACCAGCAAACCGCGGACCCCTAGCACAGATACGCAGTATTTT,CATSKPRTPSTDTQYF
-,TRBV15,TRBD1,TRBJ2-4,TGTGCCACCAGCAGGGTTCGGACAGGGGCACACATTCAGTACTTC,CATSRVRTGAHIQYF
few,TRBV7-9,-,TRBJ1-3,TGTGCCAGCAGCCCGGGACGTATCTCTGGAAACACCATATATTTT,CASSPGRISGNTIYF
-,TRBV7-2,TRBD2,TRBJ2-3,TGTGCCAGCAGCCCAGGAAGCGGGGGGCGGGCAGATACGCAGTATTTT,CASSPGSGGRADTQYF